The 31 T cell receptor beta chains in this list originate from one sample, sequenced in a study of T cells after yellow fever vaccination. In TCRdb, the 5' RACE reads were re-called with MiXCR into one record per CDR3 protein. The sample shows over 100,000 distinct CDR3 sequences, around 8% of them seen only once. Here the sequenced sample was CD8+ T cells sorted from PBMCs, taken 45 days after the yellow fever booster vaccination. All receptors come from a man aged 25-45 years who received the YFV17D yellow fever vaccine.

The genes are TRBV12-3 or TRBV12-4 and TRBJ2-1; 8 nucleotides agree with TRBD2. The CDR3 is 16 residues long. V lost 5 bases, J lost 6 bases, and 12 bases stayed unmatched. CDR3 amino acids: CASSHPQAGESNEQFF. Here the CDR3 DNA reads TGTGCCAGCAGTCACCCCCAAGCGGGAGAATCCAATGAGCAGTTCTTC.

This clonotype was counted only a few times. The V call is TRBV29-1, the J call TRBJ2-2; D unclear. Germline V CDR1 and CDR2: SQVTM, ANQGSEA. V dropped 1 base and J dropped 3 bases, with 6 bases sitting between them. The CDR3 is 13 residues long. The CDR3 bases are TGCAGCGTTGAAGTCCTTTACACCGGGGAGCTGTTTTTT. It specifies CSVEVLYTGELFF.

The gene calls are TRBV20-1 and TRBJ2-6; D possibly corresponds to TRBD2 (5 bases). This CDR3 has 18 residues. Trimming cost V 3 bases and J 0 bases, with 18 bases left between them. CDR1 DFQATT and CDR2 SNEGSKA come from the germline V gene (reference sequence). The CDR3 sequence is CSARAPQRFSSGANVLTF. CDR3 in DNA: TGCAGTGCTAGGGCCCCTCAGCGGTTTTCCTCTGGGGCCAACGTCCTGACTTTC.

This clonotype was observed at least ten times. The chain joins TRBV12-3 or TRBV12-4 to TRBJ2-7, with TRBD1 matching 7 bases. There are 14 residues in the CDR3. The V and J ends lost 6 bases and 0 bases, in that order; junction bases with no gene match: 5. The CDR3 nucleotides read TGTGCCAGCAGCACGGGACAGAACTCCTACGAGCAGTACTTC. This translates into CASSTGQNSYEQYF.

This chain joins TRBV29-1 and TRBJ2-1; 10 nucleotides line up with TRBD2. The CDR3 is 13 amino acids. V trimming: 7 bases; J trimming: 8 bases; junction bases outside the gene matches: 8. Germline V CDR1 and CDR2: SQVTM, ANQGSEA. CDR3 nucleotide sequence: TGCAGCGCCAGGACTAGCGGAGAGGATGAGCAGTTCTTC. Its translation: CSARTSGEDEQFF.

In its sample, this clonotype was seen a few times. V and J are TRBV5-1 and TRBJ2-7; the D gene is possibly TRBD1 (7 bases). In germline, CDR1 is SGHRS, CDR2 YFSETQ. The CDR3 is 15 residues long. The V gene lost 0 bases and the J gene lost 2 bases, with 12 bases spanning the gap. The CDR3 reads CASSLGGTATYEQYF. The CDR3 DNA follows: TGCGCCAGCAGCTTGGGCGGGACAGCCACCTACGAGCAGTACTTC.

Many counts were recorded for this clonotype. The chain combines TRBV10-3 with TRBJ2-1; 8 nucleotides match TRBD1. Germline trimming cut 2 bases from V and 8 bases from J; bases unmatched to any gene: 20. The CDR3 runs to 19 residues. Germline CDR1 ENHRY, CDR2 SYGVKD. The CDR3 DNA reads as TGTGCCATCAGTGAGCCGGGGACAGGCGGTCCCTCTACGGTCGATGAGCAGTTCTTC. Protein sequence: CAISEPGTGGPSTVDEQFF.

This clonotype was seen only a few times. V usage is TRBV5-1 and J usage is TRBJ2-1, with TRBD2 matching over 11 bases. This CDR3 has 17 residues. With V trimmed by 4 bases and J by 1 base, 7 bases remained unmatched. CDR1 and CDR2 from the germline V gene are SGHRS and YFSETQ. The CDR3 spells CASSRTSGPTSYNEQFF. CDR3 DNA sequence: TGCGCCAGCAGCCGGACTAGCGGGCCTACTTCCTACAATGAGCAGTTCTTC.

The table lists this clonotype with a few counts. CDR3: CASSGRKWLYEQYF. Here the CDR3 DNA reads TGTGCCAGCAGTGGGAGGAAATGGCTTTACGAGCAGTACTTC. This chain connects TRBV28 to TRBJ2-7, with a tentative D call TRBD2 (6 bases). Germline CDR1 reads MDHEN; CDR2 reads SYDVKM. The CDR3 loop spans 14 amino acids. V was shortened by 5 bases and J by 4 bases, with 15 bases between the two germline ends.

Ten or more counts support this clonotype. The CDR3 reads CASKREGEITDTQYF. The CDR3 nucleotides read TGTGCCAGCAAAAGGGAGGGGGAGATCACAGATACGCAGTATTTT. The chain uses TRBV6-1 and TRBJ2-3; a possible D gene is TRBD2 (7 bases). The germline V gene encodes CDR1 MNHNS and CDR2 SASEGT. Trimming stripped 7 bases from V and 2 bases from J, with 16 bases between. This CDR3 region has 15 residues.

This clonotype was observed at least ten times. V is TRBV6-2 or TRBV6-3 and J is TRBJ2-7, with TRBD2 matching 10 bases. The germline CDR1 and CDR2 sequences are MNHEY and SVGEGT. The V gene end was trimmed by 4 bases and the J gene end by 5 bases; junction bases not matched to a gene: 5. CDR3 length: 14 residues. CDR3: CASSWASGSNEQYF. The CDR3 bases are TGTGCCAGCAGTTGGGCTAGCGGGAGCAACGAGCAGTACTTC.

The chain links TRBV29-1 to TRBJ2-2; maybe TRBD1 (5 bases). V was cut by 3 bases and J by 0 bases, with 11 bases left in between. In germline, CDR1 is SQVTM, CDR2 ANQGSEA. This CDR3 is built from 15 residues. DNA for the CDR3: TGCAGCGTTGACCCCGCAGGGACGAACACCGGGGAGCTGTTTTTT. Amino acid sequence: CSVDPAGTNTGELFF.

This clonotype came up many times. The chain joins TRBV12-3 or TRBV12-4 to TRBJ1-2; D remains unclear. V lost 5 bases and J 4 bases, leaving 11 bases between the germline ends. This CDR3 contains 13 residues. In DNA form, the CDR3 reads TGTGCCAGCAGTCACACCCTCCCCTATGGCTACACCTTC. Protein: CASSHTLPYGYTF.

Only a few counts were recorded for this clonotype. The V gene is TRBV19, the J gene TRBJ2-1, with D hard to call. The V gene's germline CDR1 is LNHDA and CDR2 SQIVND (reference sequence). There are 15 residues in the CDR3. Trimming pared 1 base from V and 2 bases from J, leaving 9 bases between. This CDR3 reads CASSIVRMTYNEQFF. In nucleotides, the CDR3 is TGTGCCAGTAGTATAGTCAGAATGACCTACAATGAGCAGTTCTTC. Combining the CDR3 with reference TRBV19 and TRBJ2-1 gives the whole variable domain DGGITQSPKYLFRKEGQNVTLSCEQNLNHDAMYWYRQDPGQGLRLIYYSQIVNDFQKGDIAEGYSVSREKKESFPLTVTSAQKNPTAFYLCASSIVRMTYNEQFFGPGTRLTVL.

This clonotype was picked up many times. V usage is TRBV6-2 or TRBV6-3 and J usage is TRBJ1-2; a weak D match, TRBD1 (6 bases). The germline V gene has CDR1 MNHEY and CDR2 SVGEGT. There are 14 residues in the CDR3. V lost 3 bases to trimming and J lost 3 bases, with 11 bases between them. DNA of the CDR3: TGTGCCAGCAGTTATCCAGGGGTCGACTATGGCTACACCTTC. The encoded protein is CASSYPGVDYGYTF.

In its sample, this clonotype was seen many times. The chain recombines TRBV29-1 with TRBJ2-1, with TRBD2 identical over 10 bases. V was pared by 3 bases and J by 3 bases, with 23 bases of the junction left unmatched. The CDR3 sequence is 21 residues long. CDR1 SQVTM and CDR2 ANQGSEA come from the germline V gene. The CDR3 region has the DNA TGCAGCGTTGATTCTGATCGGCTAGCGGGAGTTGTACTGGAGAGCTACAATGAGCAGTTCTTC. Translation gives CSVDSDRLAGVVLESYNEQFF.

Ten or more counts support this clonotype. This sequence joins TRBV6-5 and TRBJ2-2; TRBD2 aligns across 10 bases. Per the germline V gene, CDR1 is MNHEY and CDR2 is SVGAGI. V lost 0 bases and J lost 6; bases outside the gene matches: 4. The CDR3 extends over 16 amino acids. CDR3 sequence reads: CASSYSLAGVPGELFF. CDR3 DNA: TGTGCCAGCAGTTACTCGCTAGCGGGAGTCCCCGGGGAGCTGTTTTTT.

This clonotype was seen at least ten times. V and J are TRBV20-1 and TRBJ2-7; 13 nucleotides line up with TRBD2. Germline CDR1 reads DFQATT; CDR2 reads SNEGSKA (reference sequence). The junction had 8 bases not matched to a gene; V was cut back by 6 bases and J by 0 bases. The CDR3 is 16 amino acids. The CDR3 DNA follows: TGCAGTGCCGGACTAGCGGGAGTATCCATCTCCTACGAGCAGTACTTC. Translating it yields CSAGLAGVSISYEQYF.

This clonotype was recorded once. The chain carries TRBV12-3 or TRBV12-4 and TRBJ2-3; either TRBD1 or TRBD2 may supply D (5 bases each). V shed 10 bases and J shed 0 bases, with 23 bases lying between them. CDR3 length: 17 amino acids. The CDR3 coding sequence is TGTGCCACCAATCGTAGGGGAGAGGGTACAAGCACAGATACGCAGTATTTT. Protein sequence: CATNRRGEGTSTDTQYF.

Ten or more counts support this clonotype. V is TRBV30 and J is TRBJ2-1; D might be TRBD1 or TRBD2, each matching 5 bases. The CDR3 has 15 residues. V was shortened by 4 bases and J by 3 bases, with 16 bases between the two germline ends. CDR1 and CDR2 from the germline V gene are GTSNPN and SVGIG (reference sequence). CDR3 bases: TGTGCCTGGAATGGCGGTAGAGGGGACTACAATGAGCAGTTCTTC. It translates to CAWNGGRGDYNEQFF.

This clonotype was seen at least ten times. The V gene is TRBV20-1, the J gene TRBJ1-1, with TRBD1 identical over 8 bases. From germline, CDR1 is DFQATT and CDR2 SNEGSKA (reference sequence). Losses at the gene ends were 6 bases for V and 7 bases for J; bases not matched to a gene: 4. The CDR3 spans 11 residues. CDR3 loop: CSATQGGEAFF. The DNA for the CDR3 is TGCAGTGCAACACAGGGGGGTGAAGCTTTCTTT.

As to this clonotype: Since a much larger clone is just one base distant, this may be a read error. This chain links TRBV10-3 with TRBJ2-3, with D unresolved. The V end lost 4 bases, the J end lost 2 bases, and 13 bases lay between the germline ends. This CDR3 comprises 15 residues. Looked up from germline, CDR1 is ENHRY and CDR2 is SYGVKD. DNA for the CDR3: TGTGCCATCAGTGGTGGTATCGGCCCCACAGATACGCAGTATTTT. It encodes CAISGGIGPTDTQYF.

The gene calls are TRBV7-9 and TRBJ2-7; D is perhaps TRBD1 (6 bases). The length of the CDR3 is 14 residues. Trimming pared 3 bases from V and 5 bases from J, leaving 14 bases between. Germline lookup yields CDR1 SEHNR and CDR2 FQNEAQ (reference sequence). The CDR3 here is CASSFETGSHEQYF. CDR3 DNA sequence: TGTGCCAGCAGCTTCGAAACAGGGTCCCACGAGCAGTACTTC.

This clonotype was picked up many times. V and J are TRBV7-2 and TRBJ2-1; 11 positions agree with TRBD2. Germline trimming cut 6 bases from V and 5 bases from J; bases unmatched to any gene: 6. Per germline, CDR1 SGHTA and CDR2 FQGNSA. CDR3 length: 15 residues. CDR3 amino acids: CASRLRLAGNNEQFF. The CDR3 DNA sequence: TGTGCCAGCAGACTTCGACTAGCGGGAAACAATGAGCAGTTCTTC. Together with reference TRBV7-2 and TRBJ2-1, the CDR3 gives the full variable domain: GAGVSQSPSNKVTEKGKDVELRCDPISGHTALYWYRQSLGQGLEFLIYFQGNSAPDKSGLPSDRFSAERTGGSVSTLTIQRTQQEDSAVYLCASRLRLAGNNEQFFGPGTRLTVL.

This clonotype was detected ten times or more. J is TRBJ2-2 and V is TRBV5-1; D remains ambiguous. The V end lost 0 bases, the J end lost 0 bases, and 15 bases lay between the germline ends. The CDR3 spans 18 residues. Germline V gene sequence: CDR1 SGHRS, CDR2 YFSETQ. The CDR3 DNA reads TGCGCCAGCAGCTTGGATCCCCTCTCGGTCGCGAACACCGGGGAGCTGTTTTTT. It codes for CASSLDPLSVANTGELFF.

This clonotype was counted at least ten times. This chain links TRBV15 with TRBJ2-3; possibly TRBD2 for D (5 bases). The germline gives CDR1 LNHNV, CDR2 YYDKDF (reference sequence). The CDR3 is 18 amino acids. V lost 0 bases, J lost 2 bases, and 18 bases lay in between. The CDR3 spells CATSRDSGALAVTDTQYF. CDR3 in DNA: TGTGCCACCAGCAGAGATTCGGGTGCGCTAGCTGTCACAGATACGCAGTATTTT.

As concerns this clonotype: Just one base apart from a much larger clone, this may be a read error. This chain joins TRBV12-3 or TRBV12-4 and TRBJ2-1, with 11 positions matching TRBD1. The V segment lost 6 bases and the J segment 14 bases; nucleotides outside the gene matches: 15. This CDR3 spans 15 amino acids. The CDR3 protein is CASSPTPGQGDQKFF. The DNA for the CDR3 is TGTGCCAGCAGCCCCACCCCGGGACAGGGGGACCAGAAGTTCTTC.

This clonotype was recorded many times. This chain joins TRBV6-2 or TRBV6-3 and TRBJ1-2; 10 positions match TRBD1. The germline gives CDR1 MNHEY, CDR2 SVGEGT. Germline trimming cut 6 bases from V and 10 bases from J; bases unmatched to any gene: 5. The CDR3 is 12 residues long. CDR3 nucleotides: TGTGCCAGCAGCACCGGGACAGGGGTCTACACCTTC. Its protein product is CASSTGTGVYTF.

V gene TRBV9 combines with J gene TRBJ2-7; 12 nucleotides match TRBD2. The CDR3 has 14 residues. CDR1 is SGDLS, CDR2 YYNGEE, per germline. With V trimmed by 4 bases and J by 3 bases, 2 bases remained unmatched. CDR3 DNA: TGTGCCAGCAGCAGGACTAGCGGGGTCTACGAGCAGTACTTC. Protein product: CASSRTSGVYEQYF.

The table lists this clonotype with many counts. V gene TRBV5-1 combines with J gene TRBJ2-1; 10 positions match TRBD1. The germline gives CDR1 SGHRS, CDR2 YFSETQ. The length of the CDR3 is 17 residues. With 0 bases clipped from V and 2 bases from J, the junction kept 5 bases outside the gene matches. The CDR3 loop is CASSLDWGQGPYNEQFF. CDR3 in DNA: TGCGCCAGCAGCTTGGATTGGGGACAGGGGCCCTACAATGAGCAGTTCTTC.

This clonotype was observed a handful of times. The chain combines TRBV12-3 or TRBV12-4 with TRBJ2-7; D gene uncertain. This CDR3 region has 13 residues. The ends were cut back, 4 bases at V and 5 bases at J, with 12 bases in the middle. The CDR3 here is CASSSTKYHEQYF. CDR3 coding DNA: TGTGCCAGCAGTTCCACTAAGTACCACGAGCAGTACTTC.